This T cell receptor beta chain was observed in a study of CD8+ T cells in alopecia areata. Across the whole study: Percent of scalp involved defined treated patients' severity scores.

About this clone: Its target is not known.

Study-wide findings and caveats: One nonresponder makes the tie between baseline CD8+ expansion and response uncertain. Numerous clones, expanded in lesions, remained in scalp and blood during tofacitinib.

The treatment is: oral pan-JAK inhibitor, 5-10 mg twice daily. The authors extracted RNA and reverse transcribed it into cDNA as the sequencing template. Repertoires were generated with immunoSEQ multiplex PCR, while TCRdb's copy carries only in-frame clones and drops some. The sample lists under 250,000 clones, more than 60% occurring once. Germline CDR1 reads MNHEY; CDR2 reads SMNVEV (reference sequence). This CDR3 comprises 14 residues. The V gene end was trimmed by 5 bases and the J gene end by 5 bases; junction bases not matched to a gene: 7. The TCR was taken from a human donor with alopecia areata. Sequenced material: CD4+ T cells sorted from blood, taken between weeks 44 and 45, from a patient treated with tofacitinib. The V call is TRBV27, the J call TRBJ2-5, with 8 bases that match TRBD1. In DNA form, the CDR3 reads TGTGCCAGCAGTATCAATACAGGGGGGGAGACCCAGTACTTC. It yields the protein CASSINTGGETQYF.